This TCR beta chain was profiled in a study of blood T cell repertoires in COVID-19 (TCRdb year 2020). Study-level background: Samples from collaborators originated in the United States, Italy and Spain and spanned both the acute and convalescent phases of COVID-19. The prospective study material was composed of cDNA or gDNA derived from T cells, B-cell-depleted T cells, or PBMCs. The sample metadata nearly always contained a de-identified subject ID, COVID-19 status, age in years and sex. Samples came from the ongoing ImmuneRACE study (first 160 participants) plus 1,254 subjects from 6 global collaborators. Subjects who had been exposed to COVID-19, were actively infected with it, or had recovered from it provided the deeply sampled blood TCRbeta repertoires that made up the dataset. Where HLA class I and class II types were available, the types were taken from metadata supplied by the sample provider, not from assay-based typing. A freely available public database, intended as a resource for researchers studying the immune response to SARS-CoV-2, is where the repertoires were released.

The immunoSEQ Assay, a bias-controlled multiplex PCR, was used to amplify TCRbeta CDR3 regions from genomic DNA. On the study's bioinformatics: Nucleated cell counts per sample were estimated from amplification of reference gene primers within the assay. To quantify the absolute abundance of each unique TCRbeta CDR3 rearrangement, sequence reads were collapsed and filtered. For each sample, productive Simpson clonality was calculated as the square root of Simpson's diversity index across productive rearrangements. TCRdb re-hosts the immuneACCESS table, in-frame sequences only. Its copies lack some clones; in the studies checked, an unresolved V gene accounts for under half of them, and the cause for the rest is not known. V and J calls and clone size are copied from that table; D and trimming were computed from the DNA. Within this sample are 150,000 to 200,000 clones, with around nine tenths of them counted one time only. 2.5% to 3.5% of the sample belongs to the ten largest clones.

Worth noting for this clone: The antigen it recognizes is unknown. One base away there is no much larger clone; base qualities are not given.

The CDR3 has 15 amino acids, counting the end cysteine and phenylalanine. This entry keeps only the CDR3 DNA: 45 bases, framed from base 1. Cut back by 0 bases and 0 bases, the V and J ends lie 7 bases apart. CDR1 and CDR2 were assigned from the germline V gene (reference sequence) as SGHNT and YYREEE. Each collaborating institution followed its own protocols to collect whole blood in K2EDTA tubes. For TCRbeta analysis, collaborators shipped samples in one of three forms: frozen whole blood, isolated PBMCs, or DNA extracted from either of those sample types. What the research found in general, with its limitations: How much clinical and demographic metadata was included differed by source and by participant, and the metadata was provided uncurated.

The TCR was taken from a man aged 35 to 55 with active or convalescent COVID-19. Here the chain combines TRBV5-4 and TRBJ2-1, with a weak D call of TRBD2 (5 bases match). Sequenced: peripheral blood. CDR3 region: CASSLAADSYNEQFF. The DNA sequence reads TGTGCCAGCAGCTTGGCAGCGGACTCCTACAATGAGCAGTTCTTC.